The source of this T cell receptor (beta chain) is a study of CD8 T cells in ankylosing spondylitis. Study observations and caveats: In the blood and synovial fluid of reactive arthritis, some motif variants had been previously reported. Blood from ankylosing spondylitis patients appeared to carry a characteristic roughly 8-variant TCR beta motif.

TCRdb processed the 5' RACE reads anew with MiXCR; each CDR3 protein has one entry. The sample carries about 42,000 distinct CDR3 sequences, around 2.8% recorded once. This clonotype was picked up many times. Antigen unknown. CDR1 and CDR2 from the germline V gene are SGDLS and YYNGEE. The CDR3 runs 13 residues. The germline V and J ends were trimmed by 4 bases and 6 bases, with 10 bases remaining between them. Sequenced: blood, either unsorted or a sorted T cell fraction (not recorded which). This TCR was sampled from a male donor with ankylosing spondylitis or in good health (not recorded which). This chain uses TRBV9 with TRBJ2-2, with D maybe TRBD1 (6 bases). The DNA for the CDR3 is TGTGCCAGCAGCTTACAGGGCTCCGGGGAGCTGTTTTTT. Translated, it gives CASSLQGSGELFF. Based on the CDR3 plus reference TRBV9 and TRBJ2-2, the full variable domain is DSGVTQTPKHLITATGQRVTLRCSPRSGDLSVYWYQQSLDQGLQFLIQYYNGEERAKGNILERFSAQQFPDLHSELNLSSLELGDSALYFCASSLQGSGELFFGEGSRLTVL.